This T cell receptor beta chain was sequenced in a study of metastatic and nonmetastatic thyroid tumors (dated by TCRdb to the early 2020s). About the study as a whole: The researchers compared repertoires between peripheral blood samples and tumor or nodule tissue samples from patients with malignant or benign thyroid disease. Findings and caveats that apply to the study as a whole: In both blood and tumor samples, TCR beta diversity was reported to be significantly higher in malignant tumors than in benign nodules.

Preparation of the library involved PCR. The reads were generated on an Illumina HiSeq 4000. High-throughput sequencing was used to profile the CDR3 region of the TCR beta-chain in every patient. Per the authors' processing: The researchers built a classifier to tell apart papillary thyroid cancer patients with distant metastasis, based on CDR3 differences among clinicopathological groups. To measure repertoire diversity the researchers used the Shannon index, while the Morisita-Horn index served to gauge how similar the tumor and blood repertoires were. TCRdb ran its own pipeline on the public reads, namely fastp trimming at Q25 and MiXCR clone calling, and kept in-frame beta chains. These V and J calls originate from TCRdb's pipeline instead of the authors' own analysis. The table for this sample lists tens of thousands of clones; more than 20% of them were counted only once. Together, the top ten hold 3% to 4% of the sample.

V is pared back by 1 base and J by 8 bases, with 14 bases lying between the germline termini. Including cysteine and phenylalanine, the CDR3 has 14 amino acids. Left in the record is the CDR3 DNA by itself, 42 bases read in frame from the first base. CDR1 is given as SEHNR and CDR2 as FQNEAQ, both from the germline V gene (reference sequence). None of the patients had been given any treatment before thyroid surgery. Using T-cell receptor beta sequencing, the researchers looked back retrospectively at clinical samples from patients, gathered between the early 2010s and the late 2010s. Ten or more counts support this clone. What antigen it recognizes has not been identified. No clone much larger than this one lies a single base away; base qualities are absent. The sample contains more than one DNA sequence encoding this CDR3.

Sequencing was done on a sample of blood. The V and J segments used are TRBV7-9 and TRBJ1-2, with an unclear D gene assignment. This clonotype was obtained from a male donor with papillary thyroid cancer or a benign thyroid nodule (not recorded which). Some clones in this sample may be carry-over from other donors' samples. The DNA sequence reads TGTGCCAGCAGCTTAGAAGTAGCGGGTTGGGGCTACACCTTC. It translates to CASSLEVAGWGYTF.